These T cell receptor beta chains were read from a single sample in a study of blood T cell repertoires in COVID-19. Assay: immunoSEQ multiplex PCR; the TCRdb copy retains only in-frame clones and omits some. Of some 180,000 clones in the sample, about 86% were seen once. Source material: peripheral blood. The source of these receptors is a woman in her seventies who had recovered from COVID-19. Each CDR3 is given with its conserved first and last residue. D genes are given only for firm matches. Rows may omit the clone size; those that give it use once, few, many or a size class.

v_call: TRBV7-8; clone_size: NA; d_call: TRBD1; j_call: TRBJ1-5; cdr3_nt: TGTGCCAGCAGCTTAGGGACAGGGGATCAGCCCCAGCATTTT; cdr3_aa: CASSLGTGDQPQHF
v_call: TRBV19; clone_size: NA; d_call: TRBD2; j_call: TRBJ2-7; cdr3_nt: TGTGCCAGTAGCCCGGGCCGGACTAGCGGTTATTCCTACGAGCAGTACTTC; cdr3_aa: CASSPGRTSGYSYEQYF
v_call: TRBV2; clone_size: NA; d_call: NA; j_call: TRBJ2-1; cdr3_nt: TGTGCCAGATTCCGGGACATTCAGTTCTTC; cdr3_aa: CARFRDIQFF
v_call: TRBV27; clone_size: NA; d_call: NA; j_call: TRBJ2-7; cdr3_nt: TGTGCCAGCAGTCCCCAGGGAAGCTACGAGCAGTACTTC; cdr3_aa: CASSPQGSYEQYF
v_call: TRBV28; clone_size: NA; d_call: TRBD2; j_call: TRBJ2-3; cdr3_nt: TGTGCCAGCAGTTTCTTAGCGGGAGGGCGAGATACGCAGTATTTT; cdr3_aa: CASSFLAGGRDTQYF
v_call: TRBV7-2; clone_size: once; d_call: TRBD1; j_call: TRBJ2-7; cdr3_nt: TGTGCCAGCAGCGCCCCCGGGACAGGGAACTCCTACGAGCAGTACTTC; cdr3_aa: CASSAPGTGNSYEQYF
v_call: TRBV7-3; clone_size: NA; d_call: NA; j_call: TRBJ1-6; cdr3_nt: TGTGCCAGCAGCTTACTGGCAGGGGAATCACCCCTCCACTTT; cdr3_aa: CASSLLAGESPLHF
v_call: TRBV10-3; clone_size: NA; d_call: NA; j_call: TRBJ2-2; cdr3_nt: TGTGCCATCAGCCAGGCCACCGGGGAGCTGTTTTTT; cdr3_aa: CAISQATGELFF
v_call: TRBV5-4; clone_size: NA; d_call: TRBD1; j_call: TRBJ2-7; cdr3_nt: TGTGCCAGCAGCACCGGGACAGGACCCTACGAGCAGTACTTC; cdr3_aa: CASSTGTGPYEQYF
v_call: TRBV5-6; clone_size: NA; d_call: NA; j_call: TRBJ2-7; cdr3_nt: TGTGCCAGCAGCTTTGGTGGGCTATCCTCCTACGAGCAGTACTTC; cdr3_aa: CASSFGGLSSYEQYF
v_call: TRBV5-1; clone_size: NA; d_call: NA; j_call: TRBJ2-5; cdr3_nt: TGCGCCAGCAGCCCACAGGGTGGTGCAGAGACCCAGTACTTC; cdr3_aa: CASSPQGGAETQYF
v_call: TRBV2; clone_size: few; d_call: NA; j_call: TRBJ2-3; cdr3_nt: TGTGCCAGCAGCCGGGGGGCGGCAGGGGAGGATACGCAGTATTTT; cdr3_aa: CASSRGAAGEDTQYF
v_call: TRBV6-1; clone_size: NA; d_call: NA; j_call: TRBJ2-5; cdr3_nt: TGTGCCAGCAGTGAAGGGGCCGGGGGGACCCAGTACTTC; cdr3_aa: CASSEGAGGTQYF
v_call: TRBV6-5; clone_size: NA; d_call: NA; j_call: TRBJ2-1; cdr3_nt: TGTGCCAGCAGTTACGTCGTCAGGGGACCTTACAATGAGCAGTTCTTC; cdr3_aa: CASSYVVRGPYNEQFF
v_call: TRBV28; clone_size: NA; d_call: NA; j_call: TRBJ2-5; cdr3_nt: TGTGCCAGCAGTTCCCACATCCTCCAAGAGACCCAGTACTTC; cdr3_aa: CASSSHILQETQYF
v_call: TRBV15; clone_size: NA; d_call: TRBD1; j_call: TRBJ1-1; cdr3_nt: TGTGCCACCAGCAGAGACCCCGGACAGGGCACTGAAGCTTTCTTT; cdr3_aa: CATSRDPGQGTEAFF
v_call: TRBV30; clone_size: NA; d_call: TRBD1; j_call: TRBJ1-6; cdr3_nt: TGTGCCCGCGGGACAGGACGGGTGTGGAATTCACCCCTCCACTTT; cdr3_aa: CARGTGRVWNSPLHF
v_call: TRBV29-1; clone_size: once; d_call: TRBD2; j_call: TRBJ2-1; cdr3_nt: TGCAGCGCTGCCGGGACTAGTGGGGTCTATGAGCAGTTCTTC; cdr3_aa: CSAAGTSGVYEQFF
v_call: TRBV28; clone_size: NA; d_call: NA; j_call: TRBJ1-6; cdr3_nt: TGTGCCAGCTCCGAACAGGGTAGCGATAATTCACCCCTCCACTTT; cdr3_aa: CASSEQGSDNSPLHF
v_call: TRBV7-2; clone_size: few; d_call: TRBD1; j_call: TRBJ1-5; cdr3_nt: TGTGCCAGCAGCAACACAGGGGGCGGGTATCAGCCCCAGCATTTT; cdr3_aa: CASSNTGGGYQPQHF
v_call: TRBV7-9; clone_size: NA; d_call: TRBD2; j_call: TRBJ2-1; cdr3_nt: TGTGCCAGCAGCCCGCCCCCCCGGACTAGCGGGAGTCGGGATGAGCAGTTCTTC; cdr3_aa: CASSPPPRTSGSRDEQFF
v_call: TRBV2; clone_size: NA; d_call: TRBD2; j_call: TRBJ2-7; cdr3_nt: TGTGCCAGCACCCTAAGCGGGAGAAGCGACGAGCAGTACTTC; cdr3_aa: CASTLSGRSDEQYF
v_call: TRBV5-5; clone_size: NA; d_call: NA; j_call: TRBJ2-5; cdr3_nt: TGTGCCAGCGGGGCAATACGCCAAGAGACCCAGTACTTC; cdr3_aa: CASGAIRQETQYF
v_call: TRBV7-3; clone_size: once; d_call: TRBD2; j_call: TRBJ2-7; cdr3_nt: TGTGCCAGCAGCCCCCAGGGACTAGCGGGGGAGCAGTACTTC; cdr3_aa: CASSPQGLAGEQYF
v_call: TRBV18; clone_size: NA; d_call: NA; j_call: TRBJ2-5; cdr3_nt: TGTGCCAGCTCACCACGGGCGTCCGGGGGCCAAGAGACCCAGTACTTC; cdr3_aa: CASSPRASGGQETQYF
v_call: TRBV7-3; clone_size: NA; d_call: TRBD1; j_call: TRBJ1-1; cdr3_nt: TGTGCCAGCAGCCCCCGGACAGGGGGTAGGGCTTTCTTT; cdr3_aa: CASSPRTGGRAFF
v_call: TRBV30; clone_size: NA; d_call: NA; j_call: TRBJ1-5; cdr3_nt: TGTGCCTGGAGTTCACTTCTCGTCAATCAGCCCCAGCATTTT; cdr3_aa: CAWSSLLVNQPQHF
v_call: TRBV5-4; clone_size: NA; d_call: NA; j_call: TRBJ2-6; cdr3_nt: TGTGCCAGCGCTGTGGGTGGGGGCGTCTCTGGGGCCAACGTCCTGACTTTC; cdr3_aa: CASAVGGGVSGANVLTF
v_call: TRBV3-1/TRBV3-2; clone_size: NA; d_call: NA; j_call: TRBJ2-2; cdr3_nt: TGTGCCAGCAGCCAAGTTAAAAAACTAGGGAACACCGGGGAGCTGTTTTTT; cdr3_aa: CASSQVKKLGNTGELFF
v_call: TRBV7-3; clone_size: NA; d_call: NA; j_call: TRBJ2-3; cdr3_nt: TGTGCCAGCAGCTTAGGTGCAGGGCGCCTCCCCCCACTTACGCAGTATTTT; cdr3_aa: CASSLGAGRLPPLTQYF
v_call: TRBV28; clone_size: NA; d_call: NA; j_call: TRBJ1-4; cdr3_nt: TGTGCCAGCAGTTTATATGGCAGATCTGAAAAACTGTTTTTT; cdr3_aa: CASSLYGRSEKLFF
v_call: TRBV18; clone_size: NA; d_call: TRBD1; j_call: TRBJ1-1; cdr3_nt: TGTGCCAGCGGACGGGACAGTAACACTGAAGCTTTCTTT; cdr3_aa: CASGRDSNTEAFF
v_call: TRBV3-1/TRBV3-2; clone_size: NA; d_call: TRBD2; j_call: TRBJ2-1; cdr3_nt: TGTGCCAGCAGCCAAGATCGAGGGACTAGCGGGGGGGGCCAGGGGCAGTTCTTC; cdr3_aa: CASSQDRGTSGGGQGQFF
v_call: TRBV14; clone_size: NA; d_call: NA; j_call: TRBJ1-1; cdr3_nt: TGTGCCAGCAGCCAAGCCCAGGGCACTGAAGCTTTCTTT; cdr3_aa: CASSQAQGTEAFF
v_call: TRBV6-6; clone_size: NA; d_call: TRBD2; j_call: TRBJ2-2; cdr3_nt: TGTGCCACCCAGACTAGCGGTTGGGGCGGGGAGCTGTTTTTT; cdr3_aa: CATQTSGWGGELFF
v_call: TRBV18; clone_size: NA; d_call: NA; j_call: TRBJ2-2; cdr3_nt: TGTGCCAGCTCACCACCCGCGGGGAGAGGAGCCGGGGAGCTGTTTTTT; cdr3_aa: CASSPPAGRGAGELFF
v_call: TRBV10-3; clone_size: few; d_call: TRBD2; j_call: TRBJ2-1; cdr3_nt: TGTGCCATCAGAAGGGAGGGAAGCGGGCAGTTCTTC; cdr3_aa: CAIRREGSGQFF
v_call: TRBV30; clone_size: NA; d_call: NA; j_call: TRBJ2-7; cdr3_nt: TGTGCCTGGAGTATGGAGGGGGAGGGCGAGCAGTACTTC; cdr3_aa: CAWSMEGEGEQYF
v_call: TRBV24-1; clone_size: NA; d_call: TRBD2; j_call: TRBJ2-1; cdr3_nt: TGTGCCACCAGTGATTCCGGGACTAGCGGATACAATGAGCAGTTCTTC; cdr3_aa: CATSDSGTSGYNEQFF
v_call: TRBV29-1; clone_size: NA; d_call: NA; j_call: TRBJ2-3; cdr3_nt: TGCAGCGTTGGGCGGCAGACAGATACGCAGTATTTT; cdr3_aa: CSVGRQTDTQYF